Below are 5 T cell receptor beta chains sequenced from a single sample in a study of OX40 agonist ivuxolimab in advanced cancers. Sequencing was performed with immunoSEQ multiplex PCR; in TCRdb, only in-frame clones are kept and a portion is missing. Of roughly 59,000 clones in the sample, more than 85% were seen once. Sample: CD4+ or CD8+ T cells sorted from blood, taken in a trial of the OX40 agonist ivuxolimab. All receptors derive from an adult with an advanced solid tumor such as melanoma, head and neck, liver or kidney cancer.

The chain is built from TRBV29-1 and TRBJ2-1; 8 bases align to TRBD1. Losses at the gene ends were 4 bases for V and 10 bases for J; bases not matched to a gene: 9. The CDR3 loop spans 13 amino acids. Germline V gene sequence: CDR1 SQVTM, CDR2 ANQGSEA. The DNA for the CDR3 is TGCAGCGTTGTGGGACAGGCTTCGGGGGAGCAGTTCTTC. Translated, it gives CSVVGQASGEQFF.

This rearrangement joins TRBV7-9 to TRBJ2-7; 10 positions agree with TRBD2. Trimming at V came to 5 bases and at J to 5 bases, leaving 3 bases not matched to a gene. The CDR3 covers 13 residues. Germline V gives CDR1 SEHNR, CDR2 FQNEAQ (reference sequence). As DNA, the CDR3 is TGTGCCAGCAGCCCGGGACTAGCGAACGAGCAGTACTTC. It yields the protein CASSPGLANEQYF.

As DNA, the CDR3 is TGTGCCTGGAGTGCAGACACTGAAGCTTTCTTT. It is translated as CAWSADTEAFF. The genes are TRBV30 and TRBJ1-1; D not certain. With 1 base removed from V and 3 bases from J, the gap between germline ends came to 3 bases. This CDR3 region has 11 residues. Germline-derived CDR1 and CDR2 are GTSNPN and SVGIG (reference sequence). The variable domain in full, completed from reference TRBV30 and TRBJ1-1, reads SQTIHQWPATLVQPVGSPLSLECTVEGTSNPNLYWYRQAAGRGLQLLFYSVGIGQISSEVPQNLSASRPQDRQFILSSKKLLLSDSGFYLCAWSADTEAFFGQGTRLTVV.

This clone was counted a few times. This chain joins TRBV13 and TRBJ1-1, with TRBD1 matching over 7 bases. The CDR3 covers 14 residues. Trimming removed 3 bases from V and 3 bases from J; junction bases left unmatched: 4. Germline assignment: CDR1 PRHDT and CDR2 FYEKMQ (reference sequence). The CDR3, as DNA: TGTGCCAGCAGCTTGGGACAGAGCCACACTGAAGCTTTCTTT. Translated: CASSLGQSHTEAFF.

The chain uses TRBV6-5 and TRBJ1-2; a possible D gene is TRBD1 (5 bases). V was pared by 2 bases and J by 4 bases, with 11 bases between. Germline CDR1 is MNHEY and CDR2 is SVGAGI. The CDR3 contains 14 residues. The CDR3 loop reads CASSYRGAGYGYTF. CDR3 DNA sequence: TGTGCCAGCAGTTACCGGGGCGCTGGCTATGGCTACACCTTC.